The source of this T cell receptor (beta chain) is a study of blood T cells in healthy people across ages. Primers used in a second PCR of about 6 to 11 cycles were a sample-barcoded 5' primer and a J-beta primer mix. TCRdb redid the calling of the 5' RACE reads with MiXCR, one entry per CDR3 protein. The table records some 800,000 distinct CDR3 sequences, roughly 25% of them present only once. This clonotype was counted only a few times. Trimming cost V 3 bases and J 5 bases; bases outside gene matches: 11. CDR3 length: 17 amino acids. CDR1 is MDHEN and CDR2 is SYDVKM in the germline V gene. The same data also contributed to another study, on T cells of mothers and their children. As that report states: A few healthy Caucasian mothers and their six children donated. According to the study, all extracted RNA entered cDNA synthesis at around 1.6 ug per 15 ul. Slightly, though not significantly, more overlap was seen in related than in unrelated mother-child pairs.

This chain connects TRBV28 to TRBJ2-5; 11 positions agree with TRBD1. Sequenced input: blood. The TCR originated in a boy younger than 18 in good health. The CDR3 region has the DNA TGTGCCAGCAGTTTCTCAGGGACAGGGGGTTCGCGGGAGACCCAGTACTTC. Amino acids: CASSFSGTGGSRETQYF.